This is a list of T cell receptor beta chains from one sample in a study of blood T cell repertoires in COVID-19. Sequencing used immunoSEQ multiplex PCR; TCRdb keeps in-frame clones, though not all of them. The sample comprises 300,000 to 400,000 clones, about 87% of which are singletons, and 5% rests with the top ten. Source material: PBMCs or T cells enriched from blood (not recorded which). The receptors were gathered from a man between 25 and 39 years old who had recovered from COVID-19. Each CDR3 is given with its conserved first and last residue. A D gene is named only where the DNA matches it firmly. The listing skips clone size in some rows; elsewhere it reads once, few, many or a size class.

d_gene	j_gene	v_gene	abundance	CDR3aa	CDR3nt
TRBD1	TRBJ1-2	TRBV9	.	CASSVDRGQGYGYTF	TGTGCCAGCAGCGTCGACAGGGGGCAGGGCTATGGCTACACCTTC
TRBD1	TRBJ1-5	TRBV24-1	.	CATSDPTGVDQPQHF	TGTGCCACCAGTGATCCTACAGGGGTTGATCAGCCCCAGCATTTT
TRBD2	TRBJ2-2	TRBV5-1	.	CASTPRTSGGPSTGELFF	TGCGCCAGTACACCTAGGACTAGCGGGGGGCCTTCCACCGGGGAGCTGTTTTTT
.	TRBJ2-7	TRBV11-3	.	CASSLERRGEQYF	TGTGCCAGCAGCTTAGAAAGGCGCGGAGAGCAGTACTTC
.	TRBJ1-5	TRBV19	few	CASGTFGGGNQPQHF	TGTGCCAGTGGTACTTTTGGGGGCGGCAATCAGCCCCAGCATTTT
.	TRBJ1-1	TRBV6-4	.	CASSDAWNTEAFF	TGTGCCAGCAGTGATGCGTGGAACACTGAAGCTTTCTTT
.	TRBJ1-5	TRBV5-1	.	CASSDGTPNQPQHF	TGCGCCAGCAGCGACGGGACACCGAATCAGCCCCAGCATTTT
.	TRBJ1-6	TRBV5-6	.	CASSRGGVTDYNSPLHF	TGTGCCAGCAGTCGTGGGGGGGTGACAGACTATAATTCACCCCTCCACTTT
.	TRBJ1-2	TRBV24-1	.	CATSDPMGGDYGYTF	TGTGCCACCAGTGATCCTATGGGGGGGGACTATGGCTACACCTTC
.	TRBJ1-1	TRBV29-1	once	CSVRSAGGAFF	TGCAGCGTTCGTTCGGCAGGTGGGGCTTTCTTT
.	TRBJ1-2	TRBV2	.	CASSDRSNYGYTF	TGTGCCAGCAGTGACAGATCTAACTATGGCTACACCTTC
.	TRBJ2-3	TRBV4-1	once	CASSQDLSRGPGGGADTQYF	TGCGCCAGCAGCCAAGATCTTTCTCGGGGTCCCGGAGGGGGCGCAGATACGCAGTATTTT
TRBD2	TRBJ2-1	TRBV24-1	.	CATKAGGAENEQFF	TGTGCCACCAAGGCGGGGGGGGCGGAAAATGAGCAGTTCTTC
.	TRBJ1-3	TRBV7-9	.	CASSSTGTRTGNTIYF	TGTGCCAGCAGTTCAACCGGGACAAGGACTGGAAACACCATATATTTT
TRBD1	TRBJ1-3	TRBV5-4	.	CASSWGQGLIGNTIYF	TGTGCCAGCAGCTGGGGACAGGGCTTAATAGGAAACACCATATATTTT
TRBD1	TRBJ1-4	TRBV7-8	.	CASSQGTVFNEKLFF	TGTGCCAGCAGCCAAGGGACAGTTTTTAATGAAAAACTGTTTTTT
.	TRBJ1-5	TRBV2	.	CASSARRDTDQPQHF	TGTGCCAGCAGTGCTCGCAGGGACACAGATCAGCCCCAGCATTTT
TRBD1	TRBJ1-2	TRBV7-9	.	CASRKLTGTYDGYTF	TGTGCCAGCAGGAAGTTGACAGGGACGTACGATGGCTACACCTTC
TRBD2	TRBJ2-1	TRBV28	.	CASSFPGGYNEQFF	TGTGCCAGCAGCTTCCCCGGGGGGTACAATGAGCAGTTCTTC
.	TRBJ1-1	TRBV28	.	CASSTQDTEAFF	TGTGCCAGCAGCACCCAGGACACTGAAGCTTTCTTT
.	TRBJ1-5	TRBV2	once	CASSENAADYQPQHF	TGTGCCAGCAGTGAAAACGCGGCAGACTATCAGCCCCAGCATTTT
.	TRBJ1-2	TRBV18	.	CASSPGLTDYGYTF	TGTGCCAGCTCACCAGGGTTAACAGACTATGGCTACACCTTC
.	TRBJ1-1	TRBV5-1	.	CASREGVLNTEAFF	TGCGCCAGCAGGGAAGGGGTACTGAACACTGAAGCTTTCTTT
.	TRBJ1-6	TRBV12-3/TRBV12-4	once	CASNQAGVSPLHF	TGTGCCAGCAACCAAGCGGGCGTTTCACCCCTCCACTTT
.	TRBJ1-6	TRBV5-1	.	CASSLEQIYNSPLHF	TGCGCCAGCAGCTTGGAACAGATTTATAATTCACCCCTCCACTTT
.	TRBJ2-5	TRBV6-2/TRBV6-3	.	CASSHPGTTRETQYF	TGTGCCAGCAGTCACCCCGGGACAACACGGGAGACCCAGTACTTC
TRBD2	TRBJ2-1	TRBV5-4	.	CASSSTSGGNEQFF	TGTGCCAGCAGCTCAACTAGCGGGGGTAATGAGCAGTTCTTC
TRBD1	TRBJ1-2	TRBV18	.	CASSPDRAEGYTF	TGTGCCAGCTCACCCGACAGGGCAGAAGGCTACACCTTC
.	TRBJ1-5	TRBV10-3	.	CAISQEVGQPQHF	TGTGCCATCAGCCAGGAGGTGGGGCAGCCCCAGCATTTT
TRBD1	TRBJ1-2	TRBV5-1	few	CASSLSTGDYYGYTF	TGCGCCAGCAGCTTGTCAACAGGGGACTACTATGGCTACACCTTC
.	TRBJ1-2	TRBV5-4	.	CASSLPDRIYGYTF	TGTGCCAGCAGCTTACCAGACAGAATCTATGGCTACACCTTC
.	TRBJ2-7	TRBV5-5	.	CASSLGVYEQYF	TGTGCCAGCAGCTTGGGAGTTTACGAGCAGTACTTC
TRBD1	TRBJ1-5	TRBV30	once	CAWSGQGWEPQHF	TGTGCCTGGAGTGGACAGGGGTGGGAGCCCCAGCATTTT
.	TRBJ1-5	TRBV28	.	CASRLRDQPQHF	TGTGCCAGCAGGCTCAGGGATCAGCCCCAGCATTTT
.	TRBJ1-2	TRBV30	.	CAWSVYWEDGYTF	TGTGCCTGGAGTGTATACTGGGAGGATGGCTACACCTTC
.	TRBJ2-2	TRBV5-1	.	CASSLTADVNTGELFF	TGCGCCAGCAGCTTGACAGCAGACGTGAACACCGGGGAGCTGTTTTTT
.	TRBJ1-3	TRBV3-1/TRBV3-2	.	CASSQAWSGNTIYF	TGTGCCAGCAGCCAGGCCTGGTCTGGAAACACCATATATTTT